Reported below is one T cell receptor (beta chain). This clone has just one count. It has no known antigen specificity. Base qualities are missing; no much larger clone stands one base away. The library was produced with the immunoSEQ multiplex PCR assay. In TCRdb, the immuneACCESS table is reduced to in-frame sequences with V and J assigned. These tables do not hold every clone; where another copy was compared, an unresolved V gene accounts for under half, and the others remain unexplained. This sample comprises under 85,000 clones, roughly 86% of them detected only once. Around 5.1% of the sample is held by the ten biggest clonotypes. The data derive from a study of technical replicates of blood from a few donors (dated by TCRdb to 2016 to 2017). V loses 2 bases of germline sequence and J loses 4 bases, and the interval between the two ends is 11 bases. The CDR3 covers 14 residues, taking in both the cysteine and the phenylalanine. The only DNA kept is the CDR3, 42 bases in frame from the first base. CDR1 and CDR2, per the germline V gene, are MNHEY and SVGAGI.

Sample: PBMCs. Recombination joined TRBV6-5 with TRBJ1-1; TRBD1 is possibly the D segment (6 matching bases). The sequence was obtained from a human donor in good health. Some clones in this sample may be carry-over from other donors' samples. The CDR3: CASSYTQGGTEAFF. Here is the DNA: TGTGCCAGCAGTTACACCCAAGGGGGCACTGAAGCTTTCTTT.